A single sample gave rise to the 29 T cell receptor beta chains below, sequenced in a study of T-cell memory formation after mild COVID-19 (dated by TCRdb to the early 2020s). Libraries came from 5' RACE. Sequencing was carried out with an Illumina NovaSeq 6000. TCRdb reanalyzed the raw reads on its own, using fastp at Q25 for trimming and MiXCR for clone calling, and kept in-frame beta chains. Here each entry gathers all rows of one CDR3 protein and keeps the most common genes and DNA. In this sample the table shows 450,000 to 650,000 distinct CDR3 sequences, roughly 22% of which occur a single time. The ten largest make up around 9.2% of the sample. The sample was PBMCs or a T cell subset sorted from them (not recorded which). The receptor source for this set is an adult woman who had mild COVID-19 (a few samples of this study predate the infection). The sample titles of this study are shuffled in the database, so cell type and time point are left out; the donor was told from shared clones.

This clonotype appeared many times. V gene TRBV7-3 combines with J gene TRBJ2-2, with a possible D match to TRBD2 (5 bases). The V gene's germline CDR1 is SGHTA and CDR2 FQGTGA. The CDR3 is 15 amino acids. Deletions cut 5 bases from V and 4 bases from J, with 14 bases between. The CDR3 loop reads CASSPGVRPTGELFF. As DNA, the CDR3 is TGTGCCAGCAGCCCCGGGGTCCGACCCACCGGGGAGCTGTTTTTT.

The V gene is TRBV6-5, the J gene TRBJ1-2; maybe TRBD1 (5 bases). Germline V gene sequence: CDR1 MNHEY, CDR2 SVGAGI. Trimming left V 0 bases short and J 4 bases short, with 9 bases between. This CDR3 has 14 residues. As DNA, the CDR3 is TGTGCCAGCAGTTACTCATCCAGGGTCTATGGCTACACCTTC. Translation: CASSYSSRVYGYTF.

This rearrangement joins TRBV29-1 to TRBJ1-2, with 7 bases aligning to TRBD1. The length of the CDR3 is 12 residues. Germline CDR1 reads SQVTM; CDR2 reads ANQGSEA. The ends lost 7 bases at V and 4 bases at J; junction bases unmatched: 6. CDR3: CSATGTAYGYTF. For the CDR3, the DNA is TGCAGCGCCACGGGGACAGCCTATGGCTACACCTTC. The whole variable domain, remainder taken from reference TRBV29-1 and TRBJ1-2, is SAVISQKPSRDICQRGTSLTIQCQVDSQVTMMFWYRQQPGQSLTLIATANQGSEATYESGFVIDKFPISRPNLTFSTLTVSNMSPEDSSIYLCSATGTAYGYTFGSGTRLTVV.

This clonotype has at least ten counts. The chain combines TRBV30 with TRBJ2-2; TRBD2 is a possible D gene (7 bases). This CDR3 contains 15 residues. Trimming removed 4 bases from V and 3 bases from J, with 15 bases in between. The germline CDR1 and CDR2 sequences are GTSNPN and SVGIG (reference sequence). The CDR3 region has the DNA TGTGCCTGGAAGGAGGGGGGGAAGGACACCGGGGAGCTGTTTTTT. Protein product: CAWKEGGKDTGELFF.

V is TRBV12-3 or TRBV12-4 and J is TRBJ2-7; D is perhaps TRBD1 (7 bases). The CDR3 has 15 amino acids. The V gene lost 6 bases and the J gene lost 1 base, with 16 bases spanning the gap. The CDR3 loop is CASSRGRGVSYEQYF. CDR3 DNA: TGTGCCAGCAGCCGCGGCAGGGGGGTTTCCTACGAGCAGTACTTC.

This clonotype was picked up many times. The chain uses TRBV10-3 and TRBJ2-1; TRBD1 aligns across 8 bases. Germline V lookup: CDR1 ENHRY, CDR2 SYGVKD. There are 16 residues in the CDR3. J gave up 14 bases and V 2 bases, and 17 bases lay outside the gene matches. CDR3 in amino acids: CAISESVQGAPIGKFF. For the CDR3, the DNA is TGTGCCATCAGTGAGAGCGTCCAGGGGGCTCCTATCGGGAAGTTCTTC.

The rearrangement links TRBV20-1 to TRBJ2-5; 7 bases are a match to TRBD1. Germline V gives CDR1 DFQATT, CDR2 SNEGSKA (reference sequence). This CDR3 comprises 14 residues. Losses at the gene ends were 2 bases for V and 1 base for J; bases not matched to a gene: 4. This CDR3 is CSARLWDSQETQYF. The CDR3 coding sequence is TGCAGTGCTAGATTGTGGGACAGCCAAGAGACCCAGTACTTC.

The chain joins TRBV9 to TRBJ1-2; possibly TRBD1 for D (6 bases). V was cut by 2 bases and J by 8 bases, with 16 bases left in between. The CDR3 covers 14 residues. Germline V gene lookup returns CDR1 SGDLS and CDR2 YYNGEE. The chain's CDR3 is CASSVDSLPFGYTF. The CDR3 region has the DNA TGTGCCAGCAGCGTGGACAGCCTGCCTTTCGGCTACACCTTC.

This chain joins TRBV7-8 and TRBJ2-2, with 12 bases matching TRBD2. The CDR3 covers 16 residues. CDR1 SGHVS and CDR2 FQNEAQ come from the germline V gene. J was trimmed by 1 base and V by 7 bases; bases with no gene match: 4. For the CDR3, the DNA is TGTGCCAGCACGCTAGCGGGGGGGCAGAACACCGGGGAGCTGTTTTTT. Translation: CASTLAGGQNTGELFF. The whole variable domain, remainder taken from reference TRBV7-8 and TRBJ2-2, is GAGVSQSPRYKVAKRGQDVALRCDPISGHVSLFWYQQALGQGPEFLTYFQNEAQLDKSGLPSDRFFAERPEGSVSTLKIQRTQQEDSAVYLCASTLAGGQNTGELFFGEGSRLTVL.

This clonotype was detected ten times or more. The rearrangement uses TRBV12-3 or TRBV12-4 and TRBJ2-5, with 10 bases matching TRBD2. The CDR3 has 16 residues. V gave up 5 bases and J gave up 5 bases; unmatched junction bases: 11. CDR3 region: CASSPFGLAGEETQYF. The CDR3 region has the DNA TGTGCCAGCAGTCCCTTCGGGCTAGCGGGGGAGGAGACCCAGTACTTC.

This chain uses TRBV5-1 with TRBJ2-1, with a weak D call TRBD2 (6 bases). Trimming took off 3 bases at V and 2 bases at J, with 12 bases between the two ends. The CDR3 runs to 15 residues. The germline CDR1 and CDR2 sequences are SGHRS and YFSETQ. This chain's CDR3 is CASSSTRAAYNEQFF. DNA of the CDR3: TGCGCCAGCAGCTCGACTAGGGCGGCCTACAATGAGCAGTTCTTC.

The V gene is TRBV5-1, the J gene TRBJ1-5; TRBD1 is a possible D gene (5 bases). This CDR3 region has 14 residues. Germline V gene data show CDR1 as SGHRS and CDR2 as YFSETQ. Trimming cost V 0 bases and J 3 bases, with 7 bases left between them. In DNA form, the CDR3 reads TGCGCCAGCAGCTTGGGGGACCCCAATCAGCCCCAGCATTTT. Encoded protein: CASSLGDPNQPQHF.

This chain uses TRBV4-1 with TRBJ2-3; 10 nucleotides line up with TRBD2. The CDR3 spans 16 residues. J gave up 0 bases and V 3 bases, and 3 bases lay outside the gene matches. Germline loops: CDR1 MGHRA, CDR2 YSYEKL. This chain's CDR3 is CASSHGLAESTDTQYF. In DNA, the CDR3 is TGCGCCAGCAGCCACGGACTAGCGGAGAGCACAGATACGCAGTATTTT.

This clonotype has only a few counts. This rearrangement joins TRBV5-1 to TRBJ1-1; D is possibly TRBD1 (6 bases). The CDR3 spans 15 residues. The germline CDR1 and CDR2 sequences are SGHRS and YFSETQ. The V end lost 4 bases, the J end lost 1 base, and 14 bases lay between the germline ends. CDR3 protein: CASSPITTGNTEAFF. CDR3 DNA: TGCGCCAGCAGCCCAATAACGACAGGGAACACTGAAGCTTTCTTT. Combining the CDR3 with reference TRBV5-1 and TRBJ1-1 gives the whole variable domain KAGVTQTPRYLIKTRGQQVTLSCSPISGHRSVSWYQQTPGQGLQFLFEYFSETQRNKGNFPGRFSGRQFSNSRSEMNVSTLELGDSALYLCASSPITTGNTEAFFGQGTRLTVV.

The V call is TRBV11-3, the J call TRBJ2-3; 7 positions agree with TRBD2. V lost 7 bases, J lost 2 bases, and 6 bases stayed unmatched. The CDR3 has 14 amino acids. CDR1 and CDR2 (germline): SGHNT, YENEEA. CDR3 nucleotides: TGTGCCAGCAACCCTAGCGGAGTCACAGATACGCAGTATTTT. Amino acids: CASNPSGVTDTQYF.

The chain employs TRBV4-3 and TRBJ2-1; 8 bases map to TRBD2. Germline lookup yields CDR1 LGHNA and CDR2 YSLEER. Losses at the gene ends were 0 bases for V and 8 bases for J; bases not matched to a gene: 15. This CDR3 has 18 residues. CDR3 sequence: CASSQDAPWLAGRHEQFF. As DNA, the CDR3 is TGCGCCAGCAGCCAAGATGCCCCCTGGTTAGCGGGACGGCATGAGCAGTTCTTC.

The chain has TRBV12-3 or TRBV12-4 and TRBJ2-7, with a weak D call TRBD1 (6 bases). This CDR3 comprises 16 residues. The ends were cut back, 5 bases at V and 0 bases at J, with 17 bases in the middle. Written as DNA, the CDR3 is TGTGCCAGCAGTCAAACCCCTAGGGGGAGCTCCTACGAGCAGTACTTC. This gives the protein CASSQTPRGSSYEQYF.

In this sample, this clonotype turned up a few times. V is TRBV11-3 and J is TRBJ1-2; TRBD1 matches at 12 bases. Germline V gives CDR1 SGHNT, CDR2 YENEEA. This CDR3 comprises 17 residues. Trimming removed 3 bases from V and 4 bases from J; junction bases left unmatched: 9. In nucleotides, the CDR3 is TGTGCCAGCAGCTTCGCGTCGGGGACAGGGGGCCTCTATGGCTACACCTTC. It specifies CASSFASGTGGLYGYTF.

This chain links TRBV2 with TRBJ1-1, with D uncertain. This CDR3 is 11 amino acids long. Per germline, CDR1 SNHLY and CDR2 FYNNEI. The V gene lost 6 bases and the J gene lost 12 bases, with 14 bases spanning the gap. The CDR3 loop is CASSPARESFF. DNA of the CDR3: TGTGCCAGCAGCCCAGCGAGGGAGTCTTTCTTT. Based on the CDR3 plus reference TRBV2 and TRBJ1-1, the full variable domain is EPEVTQTPSHQVTQMGQEVILRCVPISNHLYFYWYRQILGQKVEFLVSFYNNEISEKSEIFDDQFSVERPDGSNFTLKIRSTKLEDSAMYFCASSPARESFFGQGTRLTVV.

This clonotype was detected only a few times. The chain links TRBV7-6 to TRBJ2-3; 10 nucleotides match TRBD1. The length of the CDR3 is 19 residues. Germline V gene data show CDR1 as SGHVS and CDR2 as FNYEAQ. Trimming cost V 5 bases and J 2 bases; bases outside gene matches: 16. CDR3 amino acids: CASSRPGTGEDGPTDTQYF. Written as DNA, the CDR3 is TGTGCCAGCAGCCGCCCCGGGACAGGGGAGGATGGGCCCACAGATACGCAGTATTTT.

This clonotype was detected a few times. This chain connects TRBV6-1 to TRBJ2-1; tentative D call: TRBD2 (6 bases). Trimming took off 9 bases at V and 9 bases at J, with 12 bases between the two ends. The germline gives CDR1 MNHNS, CDR2 SASEGT. The CDR3 is 11 amino acids. The chain's CDR3 is CASRKAGEQFF. The CDR3 DNA reads TGTGCCAGTCGGAAAGCGGGTGAGCAGTTCTTC.

The chain links TRBV19 to TRBJ2-3, with 11 bases lining up with TRBD2. CDR1 is LNHDA and CDR2 is SQIVND in the germline V gene (reference sequence). The CDR3 consists of 15 residues. The ends lost 7 bases at V and 0 bases at J; junction bases unmatched: 3. The CDR3 region has the DNA TGTGCCAGTATTCGGACTAGCGGGAGCACAGATACGCAGTATTTT. Translation gives CASIRTSGSTDTQYF. Together with reference TRBV19 and TRBJ2-3, the CDR3 gives the full variable domain: DGGITQSPKYLFRKEGQNVTLSCEQNLNHDAMYWYRQDPGQGLRLIYYSQIVNDFQKGDIAEGYSVSREKKESFPLTVTSAQKNPTAFYLCASIRTSGSTDTQYFGPGTRLTVL.

This clonotype was recorded a few times. The chain uses TRBV12-3 or TRBV12-4 and TRBJ2-2; 9 nucleotides match TRBD1. J lost 10 bases, V lost 5 bases, and 11 bases had no gene match. This CDR3 contains 15 residues. In nucleotides, the CDR3 is TGTGCCAGCAGTAATAACCGGGACAGGGCTGAGGAGCTGTTTTTT. Translated: CASSNNRDRAEELFF.

This clonotype occurred a few times. V usage is TRBV7-2 and J usage is TRBJ1-5; D is ambiguous. Trimming took off 1 base at V and 3 bases at J, with 22 bases between the two ends. The CDR3 loop spans 19 amino acids. Germline loops: CDR1 SGHTA, CDR2 FQGNSA. The CDR3 here is CASSLGGRTRLGHNQPQHF. For the CDR3, the DNA is TGTGCCAGCAGCTTAGGTGGGCGAACAAGACTTGGGCACAATCAGCCCCAGCATTTT. The whole variable domain, filled in from reference TRBV7-2 and TRBJ1-5, reads GAGVSQSPSNKVTEKGKDVELRCDPISGHTALYWYRQSLGQGLEFLIYFQGNSAPDKSGLPSDRFSAERTGGSVSTLTIQRTQQEDSAVYLCASSLGGRTRLGHNQPQHFGDGTRLSIL.

As concerns this clonotype: Germline is not matched at one junction end, which may reflect a read error. This chain connects TRBV6-6 to TRBJ2-2; D possibly corresponds to TRBD2 (6 bases). This CDR3 has 15 amino acids. From germline, CDR1 is MNHNY and CDR2 SVGAGI (reference sequence). CDR3 bases: TGTGCAAGCAGTGATCGGCGGGGTAGGGCCGGGGAGCTGTTTTTT. Translating gives CASSDRRGRAGELFF.

The chain is built from TRBV30 and TRBJ2-3, with no clear D. Between the trimmed V and J ends, which lost 0 bases and 3 bases, there was a span of 4 bases. The CDR3 totals 12 residues. Germline lookup yields CDR1 GTSNPN and CDR2 SVGIG (reference sequence). The CDR3 loop is CAWSVVTDTQYF. The CDR3 nucleotides are TGTGCCTGGAGTGTAGTGACAGATACGCAGTATTTT.

The V gene is TRBV2, the J gene TRBJ1-1; TRBD1 matches at 9 bases. Losses at the gene ends were 4 bases for V and 1 base for J; bases not matched to a gene: 1. This CDR3 has 14 residues. Germline V gene data show CDR1 as SNHLY and CDR2 as FYNNEI. The DNA for the CDR3 is TGTGCCAGCAGTGTACAGGGGGCGAACACTGAAGCTTTCTTT. Encoded protein: CASSVQGANTEAFF. Supplemented by reference TRBV2 and TRBJ1-1, the full variable domain reads EPEVTQTPSHQVTQMGQEVILRCVPISNHLYFYWYRQILGQKVEFLVSFYNNEISEKSEIFDDQFSVERPDGSNFTLKIRSTKLEDSAMYFCASSVQGANTEAFFGQGTRLTVV.

V is TRBV30 and J is TRBJ2-7; D remains ambiguous. Per the germline V gene, CDR1 is GTSNPN and CDR2 is SVGIG (reference sequence). The CDR3 is made up of 16 amino acids. V was shortened by 3 bases and J by 0 bases, with 18 bases between the two germline ends. CDR3 DNA: TGTGCCTGGAGGGACCCATATCCACTAAGCTCCTACGAGCAGTACTTC. It codes for CAWRDPYPLSSYEQYF.

The table lists this clonotype with a few counts. The chain has TRBV9 and TRBJ2-5; possibly TRBD2 for D (5 bases). Per germline, CDR1 SGDLS and CDR2 YYNGEE. V was trimmed by 0 bases and J by 5 bases, leaving 17 bases between them. CDR3 length equals 16 residues. CDR3 residues: CASSVGVQRVRETQYF. CDR3 nucleotide sequence: TGTGCCAGCAGCGTAGGCGTTCAGAGGGTTCGGGAGACCCAGTACTTC.